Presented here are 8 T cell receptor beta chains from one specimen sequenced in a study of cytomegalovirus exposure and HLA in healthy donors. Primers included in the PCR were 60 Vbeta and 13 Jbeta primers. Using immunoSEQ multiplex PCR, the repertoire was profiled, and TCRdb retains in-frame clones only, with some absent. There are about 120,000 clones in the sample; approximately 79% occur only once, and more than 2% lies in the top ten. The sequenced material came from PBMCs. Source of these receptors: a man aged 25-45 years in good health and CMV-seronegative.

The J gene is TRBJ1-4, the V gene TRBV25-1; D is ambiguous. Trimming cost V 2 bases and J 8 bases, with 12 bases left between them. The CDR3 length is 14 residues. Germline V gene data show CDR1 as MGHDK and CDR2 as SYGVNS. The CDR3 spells CASSEAGILEKLFF. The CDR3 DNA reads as TGTGCCAGCAGTGAAGCCGGTATTCTCGAAAAACTGTTTTTT.

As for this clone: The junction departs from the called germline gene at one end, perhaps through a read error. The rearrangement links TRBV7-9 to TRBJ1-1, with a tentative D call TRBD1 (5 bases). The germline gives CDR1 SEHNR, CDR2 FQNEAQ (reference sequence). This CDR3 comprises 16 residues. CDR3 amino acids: CSSSVLSTGENTEAFF. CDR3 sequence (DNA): TGTTCCAGCAGCGTACTATCGACGGGGGAGAACACTGAAGCTTTCTTT.

CDR3: CASSRRVGELFF. The CDR3 DNA reads as TGTGCCAGCAGCCGCAGGGTGGGGGAGCTGTTTTTT. The rearrangement joins TRBV7-2 to TRBJ2-2; D is perhaps TRBD1 (5 bases). The CDR3 has 12 residues. The germline V and J ends were trimmed by 5 bases and 8 bases, with 9 bases remaining between them. The germline gives CDR1 SGHTA, CDR2 FQGNSA.

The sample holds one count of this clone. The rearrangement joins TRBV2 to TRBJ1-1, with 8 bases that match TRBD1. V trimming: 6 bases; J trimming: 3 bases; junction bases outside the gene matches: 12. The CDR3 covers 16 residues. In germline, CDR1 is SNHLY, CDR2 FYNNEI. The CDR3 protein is CASRFRGRRMDTEAFF. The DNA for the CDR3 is TGTGCCAGCAGGTTCAGGGGGCGAAGGATGGACACTGAAGCTTTCTTT.

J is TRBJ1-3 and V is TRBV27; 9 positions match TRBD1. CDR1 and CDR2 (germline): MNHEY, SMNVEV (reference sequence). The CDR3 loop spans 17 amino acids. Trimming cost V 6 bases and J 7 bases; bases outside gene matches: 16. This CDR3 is CASSRGGTGIKRNTIYF. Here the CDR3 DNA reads TGTGCCAGCAGCCGAGGGGGGACAGGGATTAAGCGGAACACCATATATTTT.

CDR3 in amino acids: CASSRWGGQDEKLFF. The DNA for the CDR3 is TGCGCCAGCAGCCGGTGGGGAGGTCAGGACGAAAAACTGTTTTTT. The gene calls are TRBV5-1 and TRBJ1-4; no reliable D call. V was clipped by 4 bases and J by 8 bases, with 18 bases between them. This CDR3 comprises 15 residues. Germline CDR1 SGHRS, CDR2 YFSETQ. Full variable domain (missing parts from reference TRBV5-1 and TRBJ1-4): KAGVTQTPRYLIKTRGQQVTLSCSPISGHRSVSWYQQTPGQGLQFLFEYFSETQRNKGNFPGRFSGRQFSNSRSEMNVSTLELGDSALYLCASSRWGGQDEKLFFGSGTQLSVL.

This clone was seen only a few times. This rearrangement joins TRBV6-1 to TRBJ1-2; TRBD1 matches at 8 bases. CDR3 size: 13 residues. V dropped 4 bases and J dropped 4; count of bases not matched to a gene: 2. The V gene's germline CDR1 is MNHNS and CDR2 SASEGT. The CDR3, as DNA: TGTGCCAGCAGTGGCGGACAGGGCTATGGCTACACCTTC. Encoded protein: CASSGGQGYGYTF.

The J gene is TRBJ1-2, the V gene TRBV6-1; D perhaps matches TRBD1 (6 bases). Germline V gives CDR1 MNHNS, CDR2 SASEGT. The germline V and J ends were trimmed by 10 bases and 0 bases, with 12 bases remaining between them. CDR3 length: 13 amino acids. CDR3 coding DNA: TGTGCCACCCGGGACACTTCTAACTATGGCTACACCTTC. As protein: CATRDTSNYGYTF.